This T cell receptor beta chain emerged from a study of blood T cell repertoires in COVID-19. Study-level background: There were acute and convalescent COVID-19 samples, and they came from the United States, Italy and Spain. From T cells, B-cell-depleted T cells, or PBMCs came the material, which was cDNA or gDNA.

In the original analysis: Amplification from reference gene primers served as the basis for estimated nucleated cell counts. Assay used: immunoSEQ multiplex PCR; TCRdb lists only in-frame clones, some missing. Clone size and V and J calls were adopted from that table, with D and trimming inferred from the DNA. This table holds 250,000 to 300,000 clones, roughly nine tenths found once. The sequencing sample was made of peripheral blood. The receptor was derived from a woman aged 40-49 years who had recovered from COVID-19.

CDR3 region: CASSLGPLTSGGINEQFF. CDR3 bases: TGTGCCAGCAGTTTGGGCCCCCTGACTAGCGGGGGGATCAATGAGCAGTTCTTC. The chain couples TRBV28 to TRBJ2-1; 13 positions agree with TRBD2. With V trimmed by 3 bases and J by 6 bases, 11 bases remained unmatched. The CDR3 length is 18 residues. Germline CDR1 and CDR2: MDHEN and SYDVKM.